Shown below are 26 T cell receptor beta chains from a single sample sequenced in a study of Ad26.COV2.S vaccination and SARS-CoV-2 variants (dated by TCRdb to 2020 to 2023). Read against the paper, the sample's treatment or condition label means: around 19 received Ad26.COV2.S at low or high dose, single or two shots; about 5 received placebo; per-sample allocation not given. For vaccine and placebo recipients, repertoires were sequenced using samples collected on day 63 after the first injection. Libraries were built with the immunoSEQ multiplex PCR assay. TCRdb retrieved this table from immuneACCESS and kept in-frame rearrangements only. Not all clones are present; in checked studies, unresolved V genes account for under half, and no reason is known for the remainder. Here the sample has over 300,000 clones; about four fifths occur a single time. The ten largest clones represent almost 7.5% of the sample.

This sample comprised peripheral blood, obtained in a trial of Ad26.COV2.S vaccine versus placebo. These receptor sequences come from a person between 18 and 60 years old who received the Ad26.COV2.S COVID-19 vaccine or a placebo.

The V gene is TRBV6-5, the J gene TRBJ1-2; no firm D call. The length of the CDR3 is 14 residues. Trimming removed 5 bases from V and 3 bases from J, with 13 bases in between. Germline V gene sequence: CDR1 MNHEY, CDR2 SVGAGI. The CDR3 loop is CASSTRTTDYGYTF. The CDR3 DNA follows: TGTGCCAGCAGTACCAGGACGACGGACTATGGCTACACCTTC.

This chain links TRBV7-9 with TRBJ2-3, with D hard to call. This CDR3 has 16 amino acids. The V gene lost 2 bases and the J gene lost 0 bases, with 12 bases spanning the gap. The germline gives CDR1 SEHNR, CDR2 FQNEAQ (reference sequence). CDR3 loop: CASSLSQFASTDTQYF. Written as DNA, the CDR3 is TGTGCCAGCAGCTTAAGTCAATTCGCTAGCACAGATACGCAGTATTTT.

CDR3 residues: CASGLVRVAGGAGEQFF. CDR3 sequence (DNA): TGTGCTAGTGGTTTGGTAAGGGTAGCGGGGGGTGCCGGTGAGCAGTTCTTC. The chain uses TRBV12-5 and TRBJ2-1; 10 bases align to TRBD2. Per germline, CDR1 LGHNT and CDR2 FRNRAP. The CDR3 consists of 17 residues. Trimming cost V 0 bases and J 9 bases; bases outside gene matches: 11. Supplemented by reference TRBV12-5 and TRBJ2-1, the full variable domain reads DARVTQTPRHKVTEMGQEVTMRCQPILGHNTVFWYRQTMMQGLELLAYFRNRAPLDDSGMPKDRFSAEMPDATLATLKIQPSEPRDSAVYFCASGLVRVAGGAGEQFFGPGTRLTVL.

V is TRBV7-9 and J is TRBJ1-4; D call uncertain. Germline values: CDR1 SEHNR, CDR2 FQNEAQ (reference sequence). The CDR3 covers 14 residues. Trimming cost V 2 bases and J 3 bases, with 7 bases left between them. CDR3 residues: CASSLTMPNEKLFF. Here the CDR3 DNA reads TGTGCCAGCAGCTTAACTATGCCTAATGAAAAACTGTTTTTT.

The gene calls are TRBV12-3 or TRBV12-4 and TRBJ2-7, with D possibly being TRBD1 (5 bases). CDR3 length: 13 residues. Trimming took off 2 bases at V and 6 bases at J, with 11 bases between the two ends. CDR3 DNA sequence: TGTGCCAGCAGTTTAATCCAGGGCCCCGAGCAGTACTTC. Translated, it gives CASSLIQGPEQYF.

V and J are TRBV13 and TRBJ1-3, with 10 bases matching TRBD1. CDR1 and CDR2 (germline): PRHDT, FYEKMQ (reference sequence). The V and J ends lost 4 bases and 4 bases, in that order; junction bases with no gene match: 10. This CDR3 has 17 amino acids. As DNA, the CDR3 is TGTGCCAGCAGCTCTACCTCCGGGACAGGGGTGGGAAACACCATATATTTT. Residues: CASSSTSGTGVGNTIYF. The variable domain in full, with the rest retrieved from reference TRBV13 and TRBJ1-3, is AAGVIQSPRHLIKEKRETATLKCYPIPRHDTVYWYQQGPGQDPQFLISFYEKMQSDKGSIPDRFSAQQFSDYHSELNMSSLELGDSALYFCASSSTSGTGVGNTIYFGEGSWLTVV.

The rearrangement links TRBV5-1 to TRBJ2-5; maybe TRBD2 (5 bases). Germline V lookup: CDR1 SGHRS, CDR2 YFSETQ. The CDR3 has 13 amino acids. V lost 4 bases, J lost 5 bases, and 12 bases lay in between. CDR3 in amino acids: CASSADFPETQYF. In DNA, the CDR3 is TGCGCCAGCAGCGCGGACTTTCCGGAGACCCAGTACTTC.

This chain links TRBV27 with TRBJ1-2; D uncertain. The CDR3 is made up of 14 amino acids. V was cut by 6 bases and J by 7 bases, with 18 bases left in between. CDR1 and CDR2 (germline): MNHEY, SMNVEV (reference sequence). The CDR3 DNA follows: TGTGCCAGCAGGACCGCCCCTAGGTTGGGTGGCTACACCTTC. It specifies CASRTAPRLGGYTF.

The CDR3, as DNA: TGTGCCAGCAGCTCAGGGACAGGGGTCGTCGAGACCCAGTACTTC. Its translation is CASSSGTGVVETQYF. V usage is TRBV5-5 and J usage is TRBJ2-5; 10 positions match TRBD1. V was pared by 3 bases and J by 5 bases, with 7 bases of the junction left unmatched. The CDR3 has 15 amino acids. CDR1 is SGHKS and CDR2 is YYEKEE in the germline V gene (reference sequence).

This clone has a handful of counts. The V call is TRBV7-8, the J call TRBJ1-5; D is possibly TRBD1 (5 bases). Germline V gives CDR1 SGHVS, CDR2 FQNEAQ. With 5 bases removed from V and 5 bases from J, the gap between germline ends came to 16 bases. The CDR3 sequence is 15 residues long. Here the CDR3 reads CASSDHGGAYQPQHF. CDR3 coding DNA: TGTGCCAGCAGCGACCACGGCGGGGCGTATCAGCCCCAGCATTTT.

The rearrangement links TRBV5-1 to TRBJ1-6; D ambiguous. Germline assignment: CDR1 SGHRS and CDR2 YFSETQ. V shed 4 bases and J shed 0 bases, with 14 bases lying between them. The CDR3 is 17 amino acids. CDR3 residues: CASSLTAVSSYNSPLHF. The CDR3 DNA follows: TGCGCCAGCAGCCTCACGGCGGTGAGCTCCTATAATTCACCCCTCCACTTT.

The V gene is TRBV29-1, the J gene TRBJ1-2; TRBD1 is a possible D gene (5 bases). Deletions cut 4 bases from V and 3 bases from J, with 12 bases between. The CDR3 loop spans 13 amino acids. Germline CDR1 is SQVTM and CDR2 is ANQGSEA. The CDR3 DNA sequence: TGCAGCGTTGCAGAGGGGTTGGACTATGGCTACACCTTC. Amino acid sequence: CSVAEGLDYGYTF.

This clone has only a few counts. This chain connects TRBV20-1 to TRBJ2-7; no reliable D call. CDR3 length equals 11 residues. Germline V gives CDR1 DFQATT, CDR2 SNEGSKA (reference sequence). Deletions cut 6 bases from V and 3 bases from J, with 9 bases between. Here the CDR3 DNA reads TGCAGTGCGACCAGTTACTACGAGCAGTACTTC. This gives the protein CSATSYYEQYF.

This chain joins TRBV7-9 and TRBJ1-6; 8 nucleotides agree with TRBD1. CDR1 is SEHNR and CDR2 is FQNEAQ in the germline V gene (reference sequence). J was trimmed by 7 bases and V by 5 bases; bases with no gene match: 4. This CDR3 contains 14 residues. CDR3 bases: TGTGCCAGCAGCATCGGGACAGGCAATTCACCCCTCCACTTT. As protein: CASSIGTGNSPLHF.

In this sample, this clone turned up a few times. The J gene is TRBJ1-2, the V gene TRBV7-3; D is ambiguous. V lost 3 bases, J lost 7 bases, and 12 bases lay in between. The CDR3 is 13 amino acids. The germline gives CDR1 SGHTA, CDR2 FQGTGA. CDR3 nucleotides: TGTGCCAGCAGCTTTAAAGCCTCTGGTGGCTACACCTTC. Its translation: CASSFKASGGYTF.

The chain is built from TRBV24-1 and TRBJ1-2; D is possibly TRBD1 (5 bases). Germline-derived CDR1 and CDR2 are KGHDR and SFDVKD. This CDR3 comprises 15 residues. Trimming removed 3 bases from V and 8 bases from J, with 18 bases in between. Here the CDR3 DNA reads TGTGCCACCAGTGATCCCAGCCGGGGATGGGGGGGCTACACCTTC. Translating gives CATSDPSRGWGGYTF.

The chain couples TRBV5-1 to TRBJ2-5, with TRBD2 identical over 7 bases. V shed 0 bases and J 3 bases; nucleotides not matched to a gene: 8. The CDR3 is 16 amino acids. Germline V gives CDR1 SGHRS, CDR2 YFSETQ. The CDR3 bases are TGCGCCAGCAGCTTGGGGGTCTCCGCGGGGGAAGAGACCCAGTACTTC. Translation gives CASSLGVSAGEETQYF.

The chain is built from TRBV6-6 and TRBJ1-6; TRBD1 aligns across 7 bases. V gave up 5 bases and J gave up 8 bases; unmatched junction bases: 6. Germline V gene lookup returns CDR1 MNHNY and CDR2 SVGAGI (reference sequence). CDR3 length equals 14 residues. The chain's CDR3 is CASSAYRGDSPLHF. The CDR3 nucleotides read TGTGCCAGCAGTGCCTACAGGGGTGATTCACCCCTCCACTTT.

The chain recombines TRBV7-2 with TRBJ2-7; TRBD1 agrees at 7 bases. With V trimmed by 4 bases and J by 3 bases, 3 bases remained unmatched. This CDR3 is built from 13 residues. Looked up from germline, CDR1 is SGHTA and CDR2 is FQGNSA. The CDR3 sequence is CASSYTGVYEQYF. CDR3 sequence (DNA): TGTGCCAGCAGCTACACAGGGGTCTACGAGCAGTACTTC.

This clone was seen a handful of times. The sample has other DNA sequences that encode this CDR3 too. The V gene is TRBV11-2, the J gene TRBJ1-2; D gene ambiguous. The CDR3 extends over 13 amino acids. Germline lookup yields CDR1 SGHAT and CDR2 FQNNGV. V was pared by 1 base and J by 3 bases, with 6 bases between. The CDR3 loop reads CASSLGVDYGYTF. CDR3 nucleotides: TGTGCCAGCAGCTTAGGGGTAGACTATGGCTACACCTTC.

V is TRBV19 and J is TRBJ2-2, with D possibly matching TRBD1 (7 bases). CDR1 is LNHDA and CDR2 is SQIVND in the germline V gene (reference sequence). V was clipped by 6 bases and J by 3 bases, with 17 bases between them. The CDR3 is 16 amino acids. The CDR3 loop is CASRNSGRGHTGELFF. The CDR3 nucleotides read TGTGCCAGTAGAAATAGCGGAAGGGGGCACACCGGGGAGCTGTTTTTT.

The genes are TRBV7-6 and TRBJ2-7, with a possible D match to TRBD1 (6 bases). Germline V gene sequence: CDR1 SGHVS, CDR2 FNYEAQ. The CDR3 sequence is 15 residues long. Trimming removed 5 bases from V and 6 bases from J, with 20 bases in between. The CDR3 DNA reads TGTGCCAGCAGCGCCGGGGCACAGGGCAAGGGCGAGCAGTACTTC. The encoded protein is CASSAGAQGKGEQYF.

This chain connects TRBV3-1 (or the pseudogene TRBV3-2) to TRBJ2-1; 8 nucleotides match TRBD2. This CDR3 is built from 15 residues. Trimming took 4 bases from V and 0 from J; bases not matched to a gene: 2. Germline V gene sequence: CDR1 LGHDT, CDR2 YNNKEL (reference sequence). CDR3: CASSLSGSSYNEQFF. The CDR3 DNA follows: TGTGCCAGCAGCCTCAGCGGGAGCTCCTACAATGAGCAGTTCTTC.

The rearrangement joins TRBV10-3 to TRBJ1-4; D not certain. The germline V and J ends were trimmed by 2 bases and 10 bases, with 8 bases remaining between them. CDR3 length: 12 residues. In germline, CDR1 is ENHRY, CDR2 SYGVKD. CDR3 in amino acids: CAISEGEGKLFF. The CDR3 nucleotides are TGTGCCATCAGTGAGGGCGAGGGAAAACTGTTTTTT.

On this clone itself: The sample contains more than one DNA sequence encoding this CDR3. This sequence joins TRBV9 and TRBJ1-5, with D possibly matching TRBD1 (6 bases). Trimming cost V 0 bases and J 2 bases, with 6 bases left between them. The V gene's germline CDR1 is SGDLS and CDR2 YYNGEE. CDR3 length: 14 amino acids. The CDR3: CASSVEGGNQPQHF. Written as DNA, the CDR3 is TGTGCCAGCAGCGTAGAGGGGGGCAATCAGCCCCAGCATTTT.

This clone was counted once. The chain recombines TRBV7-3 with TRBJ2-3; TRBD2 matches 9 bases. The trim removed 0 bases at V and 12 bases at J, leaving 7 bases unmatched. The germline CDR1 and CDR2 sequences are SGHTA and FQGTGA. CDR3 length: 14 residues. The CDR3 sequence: CASSLTQASGIQYF. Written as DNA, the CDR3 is TGTGCCAGCAGCTTAACCCAGGCTAGCGGGATCCAGTATTTT.